This note documents a single T cell receptor beta chain sequence. Its antigen is not identified. The sample belongs to a study of blood T cells in healthy people across ages. Study observations and caveats: A conclusive naive versus antigen-experienced comparison was prevented by the unsorted PBMCs. It was the long-lived donors that had more naive CD4+ cells and higher diversity than aged donors. Considered underestimates were the diversity estimates obtained from one million T cells.

The CDR3 extends over 13 amino acids. CDR1 is LNHNV, CDR2 YYDKDF, per germline (reference sequence). Combining a sample-barcoded 5' primer with a J-beta primer mix, a second PCR ran for 7 to 11 cycles. The authors tagged each cDNA molecule using a template-switch adaptor with 12 random nucleotides. TCRdb called the 5' RACE reads again in MiXCR, with one record for every CDR3 protein. Of approximately 800,000 distinct CDR3 sequences listed, roughly 64% are singletons. Sequenced input: blood. The chain employs TRBV15 and TRBJ2-7, with D maybe TRBD2 (5 bases). The J call may be incorrect, as the DNA end agrees better with TRBJ2-5. The TCR comes from a young man in good health. The CDR3 loop reads CATSRPRGETQYF. In DNA form, the CDR3 reads TGTGCCACCAGCAGACCCCGCGGGGAGACCCAGTACTTC.